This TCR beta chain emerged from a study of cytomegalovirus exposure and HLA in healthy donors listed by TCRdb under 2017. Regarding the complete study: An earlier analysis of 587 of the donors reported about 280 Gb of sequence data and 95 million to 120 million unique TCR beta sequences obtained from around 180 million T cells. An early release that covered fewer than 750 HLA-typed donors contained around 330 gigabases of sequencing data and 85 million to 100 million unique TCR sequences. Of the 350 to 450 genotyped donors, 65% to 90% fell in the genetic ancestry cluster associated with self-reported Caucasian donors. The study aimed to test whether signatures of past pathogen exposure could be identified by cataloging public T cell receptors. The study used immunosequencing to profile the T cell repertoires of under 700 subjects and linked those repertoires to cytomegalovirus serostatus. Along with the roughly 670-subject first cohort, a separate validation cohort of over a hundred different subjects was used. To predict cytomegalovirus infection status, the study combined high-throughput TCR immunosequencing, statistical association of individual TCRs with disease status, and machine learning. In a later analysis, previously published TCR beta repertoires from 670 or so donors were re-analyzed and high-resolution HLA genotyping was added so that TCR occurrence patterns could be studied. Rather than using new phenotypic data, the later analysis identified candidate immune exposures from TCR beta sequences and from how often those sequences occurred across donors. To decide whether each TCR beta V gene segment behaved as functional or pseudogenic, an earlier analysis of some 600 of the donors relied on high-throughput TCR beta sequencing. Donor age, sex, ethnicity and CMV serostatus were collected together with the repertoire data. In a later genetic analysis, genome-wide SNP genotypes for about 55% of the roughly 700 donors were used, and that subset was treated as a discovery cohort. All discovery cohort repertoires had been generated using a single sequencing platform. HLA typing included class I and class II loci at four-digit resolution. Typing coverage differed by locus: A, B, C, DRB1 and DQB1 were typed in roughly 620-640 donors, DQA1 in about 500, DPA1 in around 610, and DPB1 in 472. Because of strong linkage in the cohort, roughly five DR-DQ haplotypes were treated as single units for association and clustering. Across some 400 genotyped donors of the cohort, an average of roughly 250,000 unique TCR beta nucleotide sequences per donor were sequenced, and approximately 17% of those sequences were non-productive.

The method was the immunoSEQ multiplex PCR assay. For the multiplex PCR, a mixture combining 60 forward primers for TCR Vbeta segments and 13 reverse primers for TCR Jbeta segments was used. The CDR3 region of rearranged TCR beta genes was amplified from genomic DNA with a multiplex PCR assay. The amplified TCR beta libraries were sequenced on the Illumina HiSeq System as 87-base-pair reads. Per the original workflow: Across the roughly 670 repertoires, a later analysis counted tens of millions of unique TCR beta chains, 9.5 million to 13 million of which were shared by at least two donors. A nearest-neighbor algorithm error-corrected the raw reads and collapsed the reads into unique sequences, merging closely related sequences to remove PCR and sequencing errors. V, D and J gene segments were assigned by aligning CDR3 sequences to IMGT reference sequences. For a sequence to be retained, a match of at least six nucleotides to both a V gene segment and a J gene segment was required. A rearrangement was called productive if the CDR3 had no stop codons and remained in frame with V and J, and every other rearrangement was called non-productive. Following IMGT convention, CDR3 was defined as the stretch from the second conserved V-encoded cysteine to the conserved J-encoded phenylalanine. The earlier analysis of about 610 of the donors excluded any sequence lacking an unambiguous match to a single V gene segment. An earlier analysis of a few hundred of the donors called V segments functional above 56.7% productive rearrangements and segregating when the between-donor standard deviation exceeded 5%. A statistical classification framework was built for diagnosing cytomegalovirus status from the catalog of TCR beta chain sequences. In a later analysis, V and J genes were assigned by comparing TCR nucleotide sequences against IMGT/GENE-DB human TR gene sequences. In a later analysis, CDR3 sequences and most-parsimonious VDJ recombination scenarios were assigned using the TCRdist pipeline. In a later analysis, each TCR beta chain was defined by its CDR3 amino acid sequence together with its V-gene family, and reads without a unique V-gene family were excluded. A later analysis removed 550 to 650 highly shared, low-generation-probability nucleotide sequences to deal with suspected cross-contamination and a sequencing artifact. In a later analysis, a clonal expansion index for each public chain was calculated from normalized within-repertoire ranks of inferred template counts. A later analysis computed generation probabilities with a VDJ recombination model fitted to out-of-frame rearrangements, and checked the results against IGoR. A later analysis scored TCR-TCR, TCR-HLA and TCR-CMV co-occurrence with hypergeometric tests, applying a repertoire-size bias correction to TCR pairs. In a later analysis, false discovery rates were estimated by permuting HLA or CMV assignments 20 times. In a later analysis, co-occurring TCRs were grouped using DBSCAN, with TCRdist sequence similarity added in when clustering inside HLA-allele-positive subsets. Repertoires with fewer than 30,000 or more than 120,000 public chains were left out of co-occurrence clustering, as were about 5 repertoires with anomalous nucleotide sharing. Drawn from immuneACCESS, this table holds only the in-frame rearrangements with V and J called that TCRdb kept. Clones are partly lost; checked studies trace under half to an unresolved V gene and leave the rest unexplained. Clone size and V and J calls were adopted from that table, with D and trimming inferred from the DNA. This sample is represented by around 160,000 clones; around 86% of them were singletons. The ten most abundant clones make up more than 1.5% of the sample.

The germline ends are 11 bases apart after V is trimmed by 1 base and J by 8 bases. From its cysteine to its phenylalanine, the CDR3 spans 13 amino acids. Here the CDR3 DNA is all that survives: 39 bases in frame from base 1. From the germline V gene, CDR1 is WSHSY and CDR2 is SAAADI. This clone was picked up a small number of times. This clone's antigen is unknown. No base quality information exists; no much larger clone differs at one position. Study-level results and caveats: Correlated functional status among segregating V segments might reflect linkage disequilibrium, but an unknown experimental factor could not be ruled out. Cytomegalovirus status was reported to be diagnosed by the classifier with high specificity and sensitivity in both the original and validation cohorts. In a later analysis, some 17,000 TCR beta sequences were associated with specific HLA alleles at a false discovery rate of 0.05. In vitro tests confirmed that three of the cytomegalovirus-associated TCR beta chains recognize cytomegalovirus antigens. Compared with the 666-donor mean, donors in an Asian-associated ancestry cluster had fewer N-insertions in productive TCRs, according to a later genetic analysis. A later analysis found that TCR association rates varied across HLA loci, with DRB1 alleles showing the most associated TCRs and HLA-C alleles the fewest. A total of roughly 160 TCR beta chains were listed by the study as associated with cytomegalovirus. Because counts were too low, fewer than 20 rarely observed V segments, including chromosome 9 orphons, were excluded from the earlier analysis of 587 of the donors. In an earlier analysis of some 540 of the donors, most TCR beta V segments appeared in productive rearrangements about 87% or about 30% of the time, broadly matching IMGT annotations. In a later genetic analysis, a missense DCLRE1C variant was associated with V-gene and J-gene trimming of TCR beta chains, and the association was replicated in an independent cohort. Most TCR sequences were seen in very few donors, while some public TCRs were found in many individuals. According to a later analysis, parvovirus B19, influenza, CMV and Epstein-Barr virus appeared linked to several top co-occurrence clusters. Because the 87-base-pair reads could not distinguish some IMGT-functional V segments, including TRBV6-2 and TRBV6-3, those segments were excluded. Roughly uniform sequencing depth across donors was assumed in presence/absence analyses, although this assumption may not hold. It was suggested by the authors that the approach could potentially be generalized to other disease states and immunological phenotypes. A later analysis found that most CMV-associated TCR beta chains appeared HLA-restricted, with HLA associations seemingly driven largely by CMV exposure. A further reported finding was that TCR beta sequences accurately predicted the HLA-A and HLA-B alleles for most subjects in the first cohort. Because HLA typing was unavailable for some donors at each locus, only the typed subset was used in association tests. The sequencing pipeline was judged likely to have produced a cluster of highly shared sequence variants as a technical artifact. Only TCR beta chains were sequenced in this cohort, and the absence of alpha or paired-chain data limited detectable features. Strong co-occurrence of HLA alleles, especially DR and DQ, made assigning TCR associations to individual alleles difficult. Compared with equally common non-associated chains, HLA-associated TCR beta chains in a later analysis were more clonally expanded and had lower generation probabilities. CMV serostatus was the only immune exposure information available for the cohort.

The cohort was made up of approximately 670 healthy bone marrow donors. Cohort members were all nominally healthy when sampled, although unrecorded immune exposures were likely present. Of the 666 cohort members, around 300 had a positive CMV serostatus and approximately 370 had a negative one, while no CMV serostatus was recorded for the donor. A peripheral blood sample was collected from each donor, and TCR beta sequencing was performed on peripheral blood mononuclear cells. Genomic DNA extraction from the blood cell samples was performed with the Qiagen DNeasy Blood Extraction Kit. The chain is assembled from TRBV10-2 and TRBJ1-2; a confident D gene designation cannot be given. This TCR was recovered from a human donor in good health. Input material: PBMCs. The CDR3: CASSEFLRSGYTF. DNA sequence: TGCGCCAGCAGTGAGTTCCTGAGGTCAGGCTACACCTTC.